Described below is a single T cell receptor beta chain sequence and its context. Its specificity is not known. This record comes from a study of a mutant IDH1 vaccine in newly diagnosed glioma. On the study more broadly: Averaging roughly 40 years of age, treated patients were around 60% male and approximately 38% female. Patients were pretreated with radiotherapy, temozolomide, or both, mostly both.

Method: immunoSEQ multiplex PCR; TCRdb's copy keeps in-frame clones and lacks some. The table lists 30,000 to 45,000 clones, approximately 80% of them singletons, with more than 5.5% in the top ten. Time point of the sample: week 5, during vaccination. Topical imiquimod was applied with each vaccine dose, which held 300 ug of mutant IDH1 20-mer peptide. Germline V gene lookup returns CDR1 SEHNR and CDR2 FQNEAQ (reference sequence). The CDR3 consists of 13 residues. V gave up 4 bases and J gave up 3 bases, with 9 bases separating them. General study points: Of all patients, around 94% showed vaccine-induced immune responses.

The V gene is TRBV7-9, the J gene TRBJ1-2, with D perhaps TRBD1 (6 bases). The receptor was isolated from a man in his forties or fifties with glioma. Sequenced material: PBMCs, taken from a glioma patient whose treatment included an IDH1 peptide vaccine. The CDR3 spells CASSSGGDYGYTF. As DNA, the CDR3 is TGTGCCAGCAGCTCTGGGGGCGACTATGGCTACACCTTC.